This is a list of T cell receptor beta chains from one sample in a study of shared clonotypes between healthy human individuals. Libraries were prepared by immunoSEQ multiplex PCR; TCRdb keeps only in-frame clonotypes and omits some of them. The sample shows about 520,000 clones, 90% to 96% of them seen only once. The sequencing input was naive CD4+ T cells sorted from blood. The receptors here all came from a woman aged 25 to 39 in good health. Both conserved end residues are part of each CDR3. D genes are given only for firm matches. Clone sizes are given selectively: once, few, many, or a class where the clone is expanded.

>TRBJ2-1|NA|TRBD2|TRBV19
CASSTTSGIYNEQFF
TGTGCCAGTAGTACGACTAGCGGGATTTACAATGAGCAGTTCTTC
>TRBJ2-7|NA|TRBD2|TRBV28
CASSSLAGGVREQYF
TGTGCCAGCAGTTCCCTAGCGGGAGGAGTGAGGGAGCAGTACTTC
>TRBJ2-1|NA|TRBD2|TRBV11-2
CASRITSGRANEQFF
TGTGCCAGCAGGATTACTAGCGGGAGGGCCAATGAGCAGTTCTTC
>TRBJ1-1|NA|NA|TRBV20-1
CSSRGYTEAFF
TGCAGTTCTCGAGGGTACACTGAAGCTTTCTTT
>TRBJ2-7|once|TRBD1|TRBV19
CASSWSPRTGVHEQYF
TGTGCCAGTAGTTGGTCCCCCCGGACAGGGGTCCACGAGCAGTACTTC
>TRBJ2-3|NA|NA|TRBV2
CASPEGQGGTDTQYF
TGTGCCAGCCCCGAGGGGCAGGGTGGGACAGATACGCAGTATTTT
>TRBJ2-2|NA|NA|TRBV5-1
CASSLWQYTGELFF
TGCGCCAGCAGCTTATGGCAATACACCGGGGAGCTGTTTTTT
>TRBJ1-1|NA|NA|TRBV19
CASSLTGLGTEAFF
TGTGCCAGTAGTCTTACAGGTTTGGGAACTGAAGCTTTCTTT
>TRBJ1-1|NA|NA|TRBV11-2
CASSVDRTTEAFF
TGTGCCAGCAGCGTCGACAGGACCACTGAAGCTTTCTTT
>TRBJ2-4|NA|NA|TRBV28
CASTRSIKNIQYF
TGTGCCAGCACCCGTAGTATCAAAAACATTCAGTACTTC
>TRBJ2-7|NA|NA|TRBV5-1
CASSLAGTLPYEQYF
TGCGCCAGCAGCTTGGCCGGGACACTCCCCTACGAGCAGTACTTC
>TRBJ2-5|NA|NA|TRBV28
CASSFIGAEVQETQYF
TGTGCCAGCAGTTTTATAGGTGCAGAAGTCCAAGAGACCCAGTACTTC
>TRBJ1-2|NA|NA|TRBV5-1
CASSLDRGAFLYGYTF
TGCGCCAGCAGCTTGGATCGGGGAGCCTTTCTCTATGGCTACACCTTC
>TRBJ1-4|NA|TRBD1|TRBV29-1
CSVKPGGSFIGEKLFF
TGCAGCGTTAAACCAGGGGGCTCTTTTATAGGTGAAAAACTGTTTTTT
>TRBJ2-1|NA|TRBD2|TRBV5-1
CASREAGESYNEQFF
TGCGCCAGCAGAGAAGCGGGAGAATCCTACAATGAGCAGTTCTTC
>TRBJ2-3|NA|TRBD2|TRBV19
CASRHLAGDTDTQYF
TGTGCCAGTAGACATTTAGCGGGAGACACAGATACGCAGTATTTT
>TRBJ2-3|NA|NA|TRBV7-9
CASSFLTDTQYF
TGTGCCAGCAGCTTCCTCACAGATACGCAGTATTTT
>TRBJ2-7|NA|NA|TRBV5-1
CASSLSPGSTYEQYF
TGCGCCAGCAGCTTGTCCCCGGGATCGACCTACGAGCAGTACTTC
>TRBJ2-1|NA|TRBD2|TRBV5-1
CASSSKDSTSGREVVFF
TGCGCCAGCAGCTCCAAGGACAGCACTAGCGGGAGGGAGGTGGTGTTCTTC
>TRBJ1-1|NA|NA|TRBV27
CASGGRSIQEAFF
TGTGCCAGCGGGGGGAGGAGCATCCAGGAGGCTTTCTTT
>TRBJ1-5|NA|TRBD1|TRBV18
CASSQRQGTTSGSNQPQHF
TGTGCCAGCTCGCAAAGACAGGGAACGACTTCGGGTAGCAATCAGCCCCAGCATTTT
>TRBJ1-2|NA|NA|TRBV5-6
CASSPGQTYGYTF
TGTGCCAGCAGCCCGGGGCAGACCTATGGCTACACCTTC
>TRBJ2-1|NA|NA|TRBV5-4
CASSLDREIMGNEQFF
TGTGCCAGCAGCTTAGATCGGGAGATTATGGGTAATGAGCAGTTCTTC
>TRBJ1-1|NA|NA|TRBV28
CASSLSREDTEAFF
TGTGCCAGCAGTTTATCGCGGGAGGACACTGAAGCTTTCTTT
>TRBJ2-1|NA|NA|TRBV10-3
CAISPGGNEQFF
TGTGCCATCAGTCCCGGGGGTAATGAGCAGTTCTTC
>TRBJ1-1|NA|NA|TRBV6-1
CASNRGPTEAFF
TGTGCCAGCAATAGAGGTCCTACTGAAGCTTTCTTT
>TRBJ1-1|NA|TRBD1|TRBV19
CASTRQGIEAFF
TGTGCCAGTACCCGACAGGGGATTGAAGCTTTCTTT
>TRBJ2-2|NA|NA|TRBV28
CASSLFYGELFF
TGTGCCAGCAGTTTATTCTACGGGGAGCTGTTTTTT
>TRBJ2-7|NA|NA|TRBV2
CASSGPLGRGNYEQYF
TGTGCCAGCAGTGGGCCGTTGGGCAGGGGAAACTACGAGCAGTACTTC
>TRBJ2-7|NA|TRBD1|TRBV5-1
CASSSTGTGPYEQYF
TGCGCCAGCAGCTCTACCGGGACAGGTCCCTACGAGCAGTACTTC
>TRBJ2-1|once|NA|TRBV7-3
CASSPSRSDYNEQFF
TGTGCCAGCAGCCCCTCACGGAGTGACTACAATGAGCAGTTCTTC
>TRBJ2-1|once|NA|TRBV19
CASSIRLRLGEVAYNEQFF
TGTGCCAGTAGTATCCGGCTACGGTTAGGGGAGGTAGCTTACAATGAGCAGTTCTTC
>TRBJ2-1|NA|NA|TRBV19
CASSPWTAHEQFF
TGTGCCAGTAGTCCTTGGACTGCCCATGAGCAGTTCTTC
>TRBJ2-1|once|TRBD2|TRBV13
CASSQLAGGNEQFF
TGTGCCAGCAGCCAACTAGCGGGAGGGAATGAGCAGTTCTTC
>TRBJ2-5|NA|NA|TRBV7-2
CASSLVRETQYF
TGTGCCAGCAGCTTAGTCCGAGAGACCCAGTACTTC
>TRBJ1-1|NA|NA|TRBV5-1
CASSRDMNTEAFF
TGCGCCAGCAGTCGGGACATGAACACTGAAGCTTTCTTT
>TRBJ1-2|NA|NA|TRBV29-1
CSVGWGQLYGYTF
TGCAGCGTTGGCTGGGGGCAGCTATATGGCTACACCTTC
>TRBJ2-2|once|NA|TRBV2
CASSEWGSGPRGELFF
TGTGCCAGCAGTGAATGGGGGAGTGGGCCCAGGGGGGAGCTGTTTTTT
>TRBJ1-2|NA|NA|TRBV18
CASSQATGTANYGYTF
TGTGCCAGCTCTCAAGCAACCGGGACGGCAAACTATGGCTACACCTTC
>TRBJ2-5|NA|NA|TRBV28
CASSTIQETQYF
TGTGCCAGCTCGACTATCCAAGAGACCCAGTACTTC
>TRBJ2-7|NA|NA|TRBV6-5
CASSLRTTYEQYF
TGTGCCAGCAGTTTAAGGACGACCTACGAGCAGTACTTC
>TRBJ1-1|NA|TRBD1|TRBV2
CASSGTGRGSEAFF
TGTGCCAGCAGTGGGACAGGGAGGGGGTCTGAAGCTTTCTTT